What follows are 18 T cell receptor beta chains derived from one specimen sequenced in a study of blood T cell repertoires in COVID-19. Profiled with immunoSEQ multiplex PCR; TCRdb holds only in-frame clones, not every one. The sample yields fewer than 350,000 clones, more than 75% seen once. The material sequenced was PBMCs or T cells enriched from blood (not recorded which). The receptors stem from a woman between 35 and 50 years old with acute COVID-19.

J is TRBJ2-1 and V is TRBV18, with 12 nucleotides matching TRBD2. This CDR3 has 14 amino acids. Germline-derived CDR1 and CDR2 are KGHSH and LQKENI. Trimming removed 3 bases from V and 9 bases from J; junction bases left unmatched: 3. Here the CDR3 DNA reads TGTGCCAGCTCACCGGGACTAGCGGGTTTTGAGCAGTTCTTC. Encoded protein: CASSPGLAGFEQFF.

This chain links TRBV27 with TRBJ1-2; perhaps TRBD1 as D (5 bases). The CDR3 spans 16 residues. With 4 bases removed from V and 0 bases from J, the gap between germline ends came to 15 bases. CDR1 is MNHEY, CDR2 SMNVEV, per germline (reference sequence). The CDR3 DNA reads TGTGCCAGCAGTTATGGGCGGGGGAACACTAACTATGGCTACACCTTC. It translates to CASSYGRGNTNYGYTF.

The rearrangement joins TRBV5-1 to TRBJ2-1; 10 bases line up with TRBD2. Germline values: CDR1 SGHRS, CDR2 YFSETQ. V lost 2 bases to trimming and J lost 3 bases; unmatched junction nucleotides: 5. The CDR3 contains 16 residues. CDR3 nucleotides: TGCGCCAGCAGCTTTGTAGCGGGGGGTCTCTACAATGAGCAGTTCTTC. Translating it yields CASSFVAGGLYNEQFF.

The chain carries TRBV6-4 and TRBJ2-3; D possibly corresponds to TRBD1 (5 bases). The CDR3 runs 13 residues. Trimming shortened V by 5 bases and J by 1 base, and 7 bases separated the two germline ends. CDR1 is MRHNA and CDR2 is SNTAGT in the germline V gene. The chain's CDR3 is CASSSTGTDTQYF. The CDR3 coding sequence is TGTGCCAGCAGTTCGACAGGCACAGATACGCAGTATTTT.

The CDR3: CSASRPGANTEAFF. In DNA, the CDR3 is TGCAGTGCTAGTCGACCAGGTGCCAACACTGAAGCTTTCTTT. The V gene is TRBV20-1, the J gene TRBJ1-1; D uncertain. This CDR3 spans 14 amino acids. The V end lost 3 bases, the J end lost 2 bases, and 13 bases lay between the germline ends. Per the germline V gene, CDR1 is DFQATT and CDR2 is SNEGSKA (reference sequence).

This sequence joins TRBV13 and TRBJ2-3; TRBD1 is a possible D gene (5 bases). The V end was cut by 5 bases, the J end by 4 bases, with 16 bases between. Germline CDR1 is PRHDT and CDR2 is FYEKMQ (reference sequence). The CDR3 runs to 15 residues. The chain's CDR3 is CASSPAGHKADTQYF. CDR3 coding DNA: TGTGCCAGCAGCCCCGCTGGACATAAGGCAGATACGCAGTATTTT.

V usage is TRBV2 and J usage is TRBJ2-1; a possible D gene is TRBD1 (5 bases). The CDR3 spans 15 residues. The V end was cut by 5 bases, the J end by 1 base, with 12 bases between. The germline CDR1 and CDR2 sequences are SNHLY and FYNNEI. DNA for the CDR3: TGTGCCAGCAGTCTTGAAAAGGGGTCCTACAATGAGCAGTTCTTC. Translation: CASSLEKGSYNEQFF. Filled out from reference TRBV2 and TRBJ2-1, the complete variable domain reads EPEVTQTPSHQVTQMGQEVILRCVPISNHLYFYWYRQILGQKVEFLVSFYNNEISEKSEIFDDQFSVERPDGSNFTLKIRSTKLEDSAMYFCASSLEKGSYNEQFFGPGTRLTVL.

The gene calls are TRBV7-2 and TRBJ2-3, with TRBD1 as a possible D gene (6 bases). The CDR3 runs to 17 residues. Germline V gene data show CDR1 as SGHTA and CDR2 as FQGNSA. Trimming pared 1 base from V and 2 bases from J, leaving 16 bases between. The CDR3 DNA sequence: TGTGCCAGCAGCTTAGAAGGAAGGTGGGGGCTCACAGATACGCAGTATTTT. Amino acid sequence: CASSLEGRWGLTDTQYF.

This rearrangement joins TRBV15 to TRBJ2-1, with a possible D match to TRBD1 (6 bases). This CDR3 is built from 14 residues. V lost 0 bases and J 5 bases, leaving 8 bases between the germline ends. In germline, CDR1 is LNHNV, CDR2 YYDKDF (reference sequence). CDR3: CATSRDHRDNEQFF. CDR3 nucleotide sequence: TGTGCCACCAGCAGAGATCACAGGGACAATGAGCAGTTCTTC.

The chain carries TRBV24-1 and TRBJ2-4; D is uncertain. CDR3 size: 13 residues. With 4 bases removed from V and 6 bases from J, the gap between germline ends came to 9 bases. Germline V gene data show CDR1 as KGHDR and CDR2 as SFDVKD. CDR3 coding DNA: TGTGCCACCAGTGACCCCGGTGGAAACATTCAGTACTTC. Translation gives CATSDPGGNIQYF.

The chain couples TRBV28 to TRBJ1-6; 7 bases align to TRBD1. V dropped 5 bases and J dropped 7; count of bases not matched to a gene: 8. This CDR3 comprises 15 residues. Germline V CDR1 and CDR2: MDHEN, SYDVKM. CDR3 DNA sequence: TGTGCCAGCAGTCCCCAGGGGGTGTTCAATTCACCCCTCCACTTT. Residues: CASSPQGVFNSPLHF.

V usage is TRBV2 and J usage is TRBJ1-5, with a tentative D call TRBD1 (5 bases). The CDR3 has 16 amino acids. With 1 base removed from V and 2 bases from J, the gap between germline ends came to 12 bases. The germline V gene encodes CDR1 SNHLY and CDR2 FYNNEI. CDR3 bases: TGTGCCAGCAGTGAAGAGGAGGGGAGGCGCAATCAGCCCCAGCATTTT. Protein: CASSEEEGRRNQPQHF.

The chain employs TRBV7-9 and TRBJ2-3; D is possibly TRBD1 (6 bases). Germline V gene data show CDR1 as SEHNR and CDR2 as FQNEAQ (reference sequence). V was trimmed by 5 bases and J by 5 bases, leaving 8 bases between them. This CDR3 spans 12 amino acids. The CDR3 nucleotides are TGTGCCAGCAGCCCCAGGGGAGATACGCAGTATTTT. This gives the protein CASSPRGDTQYF.

The J gene is TRBJ2-7, the V gene TRBV18; 10 bases map to TRBD2. V lost 2 bases and J lost 3; bases outside the gene matches: 7. The CDR3 runs 16 residues. The germline gives CDR1 KGHSH, CDR2 LQKENI. The CDR3 sequence: CASSPRLAGVVYEQYF. The CDR3 nucleotides are TGTGCCAGCTCACCAAGGCTAGCGGGGGTAGTCTACGAGCAGTACTTC.

This rearrangement joins TRBV2 to TRBJ2-3; tentative D call: TRBD1 (5 bases). Trimming pared 6 bases from V and 0 bases from J, leaving 7 bases between. CDR3 length: 13 residues. Germline V lookup: CDR1 SNHLY, CDR2 FYNNEI. CDR3 sequence reads: CASRRQSTDTQYF. The CDR3, as DNA: TGTGCCAGCAGGAGACAGAGCACAGATACGCAGTATTTT.

The chain uses TRBV3-1 (or the pseudogene TRBV3-2) and TRBJ2-2; weak D call: TRBD2 (5 bases). CDR1 LGHDT and CDR2 YNNKEL come from the germline V gene (reference sequence). V gave up 2 bases and J gave up 7 bases, with 8 bases separating them. The CDR3 length is 13 residues. CDR3 in amino acids: CASSQSGVGELFF. CDR3 DNA sequence: TGTGCCAGCAGCCAATCCGGGGTCGGGGAGCTGTTTTTT.

This chain connects TRBV11-3 to TRBJ2-7; possibly TRBD1 for D (6 bases). The germline V gene has CDR1 SGHNT and CDR2 YENEEA. V lost 5 bases to trimming and J lost 0 bases, with 14 bases between them. The length of the CDR3 is 15 residues. The CDR3 loop is CASSQTGSFSYEQYF. CDR3 sequence (DNA): TGTGCCAGCAGCCAAACAGGGTCCTTCTCCTACGAGCAGTACTTC.

The V and J genes are TRBV5-4 and TRBJ2-5; TRBD2 aligns across 7 bases. With V trimmed by 4 bases and J by 5 bases, 11 bases remained unmatched. Per the germline V gene, CDR1 is SGHNT and CDR2 is YYREEE (reference sequence). This CDR3 is 15 amino acids long. In DNA form, the CDR3 reads TGTGCCAGCAGCCAGGGCGGGAAGGGAGGGGAGACCCAGTACTTC. As protein: CASSQGGKGGETQYF.